The next 21 T cell receptor beta chains were all read from a single sample in a study of cytomegalovirus exposure and HLA in healthy donors. The PCR employed 60 Vbeta primers together with 13 Jbeta primers. Assay: immunoSEQ multiplex PCR; the TCRdb copy retains only in-frame clones and omits some. Here the sample spans 150,000 to 200,000 clones, roughly four fifths being singletons. Source material: PBMCs. These receptors were taken from a woman between 18 and 29 years old in good health and CMV-seronegative.

The chain recombines TRBV5-1 with TRBJ2-5; 12 positions match TRBD2. V shed 5 bases, J shed 5 bases, and the junction held 10 bases outside the gene matches. CDR3 length: 16 amino acids. The V gene's germline CDR1 is SGHRS and CDR2 YFSETQ. CDR3 DNA: TGCGCCAGCAGATGGACTAGCGGGGACCAGTGGGAGACCCAGTACTTC. This encodes CASRWTSGDQWETQYF.

On this clone: The junction shows a germline mismatch at one end, possibly a read error. Other nucleotide sequences from this sample produce the same CDR3. The chain employs TRBV28 and TRBJ2-7; a weak D match, TRBD2 (6 bases). CDR1 MDHEN and CDR2 SYDVKM come from the germline V gene. This CDR3 has 12 amino acids. The CDR3 bases are TGTGCCAGCGGGACTCCCCCTTACCCCCTCCGTTTC. This gives the protein CASGTPPYPLRF.

This sequence joins TRBV20-1 and TRBJ2-7, with D tentatively TRBD1 (5 bases). CDR3 size: 11 residues. V was trimmed by 6 bases and J by 2 bases, leaving 8 bases between them. Germline assignment: CDR1 DFQATT and CDR2 SNEGSKA (reference sequence). CDR3 sequence: CSALRAYEQYF. The CDR3 DNA reads TGCAGTGCACTCAGGGCCTACGAGCAGTACTTC.

Only one count was recorded for this clone. This chain links TRBV18 with TRBJ1-3; D gene uncertain. Trimming pared 3 bases from V and 3 bases from J, leaving 6 bases between. The CDR3 runs to 13 residues. Per germline, CDR1 KGHSH and CDR2 LQKENI. The CDR3 is CASSPPGGNTIYF. Here the CDR3 DNA reads TGTGCCAGCTCACCTCCGGGTGGAAACACCATATATTTT.

J is TRBJ1-1 and V is TRBV5-5; D gene uncertain. V lost 0 bases, J lost 5 bases, and 20 bases lay in between. The CDR3 loop spans 17 amino acids. Germline V gene sequence: CDR1 SGHKS, CDR2 YYEKEE (reference sequence). The CDR3 spells CASSLGSGLGLGTEAFF. CDR3 in DNA: TGTGCCAGCAGCTTGGGGAGCGGGTTGGGGTTAGGGACTGAAGCTTTCTTT.

The V and J genes are TRBV21-1 and TRBJ2-3; the D call TRBD2 from the table was never checked on the DNA. TRBV21-1 is given as a pseudogene. The CDR3 covers 17 residues. The CDR3 region is CASSKKRPRESTDTQYF. CDR3 nucleotide sequence: TGTGCCAGCAGCAAAAAACGTCCCCGGGAGAGCACAGATACGCAGTATTTT.

The chain couples TRBV19 to TRBJ1-4, with D uncertain. CDR1 LNHDA and CDR2 SQIVND come from the germline V gene (reference sequence). V lost 5 bases and J 4 bases, leaving 11 bases between the germline ends. This CDR3 contains 14 residues. The CDR3 spells CASSSTGFNEKLFF. CDR3 bases: TGTGCCAGTAGTTCGACCGGGTTTAATGAAAAACTGTTTTTT.

This chain links TRBV13 with TRBJ2-7; 11 positions agree with TRBD2. CDR3 length equals 17 residues. Per germline, CDR1 PRHDT and CDR2 FYEKMQ (reference sequence). V shed 8 bases, J shed 8 bases, and the junction held 20 bases outside the gene matches. In nucleotides, the CDR3 is TGTGCCAGCGGGGTTCGTCCGCCGGGACTAGCGGCCCCTCAGCAGTACTTC. This encodes CASGVRPPGLAAPQQYF.

This clone was seen just once. This chain joins TRBV11-2 and TRBJ2-7; D perhaps matches TRBD2 (5 bases). CDR1 is SGHAT and CDR2 is FQNNGV in the germline V gene. Trimming took off 0 bases at V and 6 bases at J, with 9 bases between the two ends. CDR3 length equals 13 residues. CDR3 nucleotide sequence: TGTGCCAGCAGCTTAGAAGCTGGGAGCGAGCAGTACTTC. Protein product: CASSLEAGSEQYF.

As regards this clone: A read error may produce the germline difference seen at one junction end. The J gene is TRBJ2-7, the V gene TRBV13, with 8 bases identical to TRBD2. The V gene's germline CDR1 is PRHDT and CDR2 FYEKMQ (reference sequence). The CDR3 is 14 residues long. The CDR3: CASSFIRGGAPPHF. Here the CDR3 DNA reads TGTGCCAGCAGCTTCATCCGGGGGGGGGCCCCCCCCCACTTC.

This sequence joins TRBV5-4 and TRBJ2-4; the match to TRBD2 covers 12 bases. CDR1 is SGHNT, CDR2 YYREEE, per germline (reference sequence). V dropped 5 bases and J dropped 7; count of bases not matched to a gene: 7. This CDR3 has 15 amino acids. The CDR3 protein is CASSGGLAGQNIQYF. The CDR3 nucleotides read TGTGCCAGCAGTGGTGGACTAGCGGGGCAGAACATTCAGTACTTC.

The sample holds one count of this clone. The chain recombines TRBV5-1 with TRBJ2-7; tentative D call: TRBD1 (6 bases). The CDR3 contains 15 residues. The V gene's germline CDR1 is SGHRS and CDR2 YFSETQ. Between the trimmed V and J ends, which lost 4 bases and 3 bases, there was a span of 17 bases. CDR3 nucleotides: TGCGCCAGCAGCCCTCAGGACAGTGTTAACTACGAGCAGTACTTC. This codes for CASSPQDSVNYEQYF.

V gene TRBV29-1 combines with J gene TRBJ1-2, with 8 positions matching TRBD1. J was trimmed by 4 bases and V by 1 base; bases with no gene match: 2. The CDR3 has 13 amino acids. Germline loops: CDR1 SQVTM, CDR2 ANQGSEA. This CDR3 is CSVEGQGAYGYTF. The CDR3 bases are TGCAGCGTTGAAGGGCAGGGGGCCTATGGCTACACCTTC.

V gene TRBV5-4 combines with J gene TRBJ1-2; 9 nucleotides agree with TRBD1. CDR1 SGHNT and CDR2 YYREEE come from the germline V gene (reference sequence). This CDR3 spans 14 amino acids. V dropped 3 bases and J dropped 7; count of bases not matched to a gene: 7. This CDR3 is CASSSIQGAGGYTF. The CDR3 DNA is TGTGCCAGCAGCTCGATACAGGGGGCGGGTGGCTACACCTTC.

The chain employs TRBV5-1 and TRBJ2-1; TRBD1 matches 8 bases. J gave up 8 bases and V 1 base, and 8 bases lay outside the gene matches. Germline V gene lookup returns CDR1 SGHRS and CDR2 YFSETQ. The CDR3 is 15 residues long. This chain's CDR3 is CASSLRGQVWDEQFF. The CDR3 nucleotides are TGCGCCAGCAGCTTGAGGGGACAGGTCTGGGATGAGCAGTTCTTC.

The chain carries TRBV6-5 and TRBJ1-4; D possibly corresponds to TRBD1 (6 bases). Trimming cost V 0 bases and J 2 bases, with 7 bases left between them. The CDR3 contains 15 residues. The V gene's germline CDR1 is MNHEY and CDR2 SVGAGI. The CDR3 protein is CASSYSGATNEKLFF. The CDR3 bases are TGTGCCAGCAGTTACTCGGGGGCCACTAATGAAAAACTGTTTTTT.

This chain uses TRBV28 with TRBJ1-5; D unresolved. Germline loops: CDR1 MDHEN, CDR2 SYDVKM. This CDR3 contains 13 residues. V lost 6 bases, J lost 2 bases, and 8 bases lay in between. As DNA, the CDR3 is TGTGCCAGCAGCCCACTTGGCAATCAGCCCCAGCATTTT. It is translated as CASSPLGNQPQHF. The full variable domain, in which reference TRBV28 and TRBJ1-5 provide the parts outside the CDR3, is DVKVTQSSRYLVKRTGEKVFLECVQDMDHENMFWYRQDPGLGLRLIYFSYDVKMKEKGDIPEGYSVSREKKERFSLILESASTNQTSMYLCASSPLGNQPQHFGDGTRLSIL.

The J gene is TRBJ2-3, the V gene TRBV5-6, with 13 bases matching TRBD2. The CDR3 spans 15 residues. CDR1 is SGHDT and CDR2 is YYEEEE in the germline V gene. After removal of 4 bases from V and 3 bases from J, the junction contained 2 bases not matched to a gene. As DNA, the CDR3 is TGTGCCAGCAGCACGGGACTAGCGGGGACAGATACGCAGTATTTT. Its protein product is CASSTGLAGTDTQYF.

The chain links TRBV10-3 to TRBJ1-2, with unresolved D. V was pared by 7 bases and J by 4 bases, with 13 bases between. This CDR3 has 13 residues. Looked up from germline, CDR1 is ENHRY and CDR2 is SYGVKD. The CDR3 nucleotides are TGTGCCATCAAAGACATCCTGTTCTATGGCTACACCTTC. Translated, it gives CAIKDILFYGYTF.

The V and J genes are TRBV6-1 and TRBJ1-6; 10 bases match TRBD1. Germline lookup yields CDR1 MNHNS and CDR2 SASEGT. The CDR3 is 14 amino acids. V shed 4 bases and J 9 bases; nucleotides not matched to a gene: 3. Here the CDR3 reads CASSGDRGVSPLHF. The CDR3 nucleotides read TGTGCCAGCAGTGGGGACAGGGGAGTTTCACCCCTCCACTTT.

The chain recombines TRBV27 with TRBJ1-5; TRBD1 is a possible D gene (5 bases). CDR3 length: 13 residues. Germline lookup yields CDR1 MNHEY and CDR2 SMNVEV (reference sequence). Deletions cut 1 base from V and 4 bases from J, with 5 bases between. The CDR3 loop reads CASSLYRNQPQHF. Here the CDR3 DNA reads TGTGCCAGCAGTTTATACAGGAATCAGCCCCAGCATTTT.